What follows describes a single T cell receptor (beta chain). The survey-level immunoSEQ assay was used. Clones were sequenced by immunoSEQ multiplex PCR, and TCRdb holds only the in-frame ones, with some missing. The data contain roughly 64,000 clones, 86% of them singletons. This entry comes from a study of pediatric ulcerative colitis. The V gene end was trimmed by 6 bases and the J gene end by 5 bases; junction bases not matched to a gene: 6. Germline loops: CDR1 MDHEN, CDR2 SYDVKM. This CDR3 spans 14 amino acids. The clonotype originates from a boy aged 5-17 years with severe ulcerative colitis. The chain uses TRBV28 and TRBJ2-5, with TRBD1 matching over 10 bases. The sample consisted of blood. CDR3 DNA: TGTGCCAGCAGACCGACAGGGGGCCGGGAGACCCAGTACTTC. Amino acids: CASRPTGGRETQYF.